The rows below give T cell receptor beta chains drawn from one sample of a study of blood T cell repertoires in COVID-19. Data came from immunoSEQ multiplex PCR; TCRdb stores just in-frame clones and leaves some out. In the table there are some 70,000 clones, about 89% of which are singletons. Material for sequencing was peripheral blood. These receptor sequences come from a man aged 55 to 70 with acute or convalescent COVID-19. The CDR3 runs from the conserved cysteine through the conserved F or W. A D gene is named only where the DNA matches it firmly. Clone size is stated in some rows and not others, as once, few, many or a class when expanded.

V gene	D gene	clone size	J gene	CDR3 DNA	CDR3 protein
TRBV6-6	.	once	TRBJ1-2	TGTGCCAGCAGACCAGGGAAGGACTATGGCTACACCTTC	CASRPGKDYGYTF
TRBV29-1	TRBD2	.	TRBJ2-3	TGCAGCGTTGACGGGTTTCTAGCGGGAGGGAGGGGCACAGATACGCAGTATTTT	CSVDGFLAGGRGTDTQYF
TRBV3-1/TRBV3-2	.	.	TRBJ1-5	TGTGCCAGCAGCCAGGGGGCAGAAATCCATCAGCCCCAGCATTTT	CASSQGAEIHQPQHF
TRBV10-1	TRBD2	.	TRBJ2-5	TGCGCCAGCAGTGACTACGGGACTAGGAGTGTTGAGACCCAGTACTTC	CASSDYGTRSVETQYF
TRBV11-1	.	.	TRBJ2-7	TGTGCCAGCAGCTTGAGATCCTACGAGCAGTACTTC	CASSLRSYEQYF
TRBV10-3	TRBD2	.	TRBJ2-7	TGTGCCATCAGTGGGGAGGGACTCTACGAGCAGTACTTC	CAISGEGLYEQYF
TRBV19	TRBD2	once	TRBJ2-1	TGTGCCAGTAGTAAGACTAGCGGGCCGCATGAGCAGTTCTTC	CASSKTSGPHEQFF
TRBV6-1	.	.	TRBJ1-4	TGTGCCAGCAGTGATGATGGTTTTAGAGGAAGCACTAATGAAAAACTGTTTTTT	CASSDDGFRGSTNEKLFF
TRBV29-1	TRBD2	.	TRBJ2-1	TGCAGCGTGGCTGGGACTAGCGGGAGTTCCTACAATGAGCAGTTCTTC	CSVAGTSGSSYNEQFF
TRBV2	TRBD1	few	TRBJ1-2	TGTGCCAGCAGGGCCGGGACAGCGCCTAACTATGGCTACACCTTC	CASRAGTAPNYGYTF
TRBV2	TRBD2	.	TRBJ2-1	TGTGCCAGCAGCTCCCCCCAGCTAGCGGGAAAAGTGAGTGGGAATGAGCAGTTCTTC	CASSSPQLAGKVSGNEQFF
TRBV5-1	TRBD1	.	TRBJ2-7	TGCGCCAGCAGCTTGGAAGGGACAGGGGACACGGCCTACGAGCAGTACTTC	CASSLEGTGDTAYEQYF
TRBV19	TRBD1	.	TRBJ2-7	TGTGCCAGTACCCAGGACAGGTACTCCTACGAGCAGTACTTC	CASTQDRYSYEQYF
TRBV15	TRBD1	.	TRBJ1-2	TGTGCCACCAGCAGGGAAGGACAGGGAAAAAACTATGGCTACACCTTC	CATSREGQGKNYGYTF
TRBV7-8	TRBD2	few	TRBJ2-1	TGTGCCAGCAGCTTAGTTCCAGGGAGGGATGAGCAGTTCTTC	CASSLVPGRDEQFF
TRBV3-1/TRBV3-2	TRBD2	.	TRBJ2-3	TGTGCCAGCAGCCAAGGACTAGCGGCCACAGATACGCAGTATTTT	CASSQGLAATDTQYF
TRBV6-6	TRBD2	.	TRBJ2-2	TGTGCCAGCAATCCTAGCGGGAGGGTGAGCACCGGGGAGCTGTTTTTT	CASNPSGRVSTGELFF
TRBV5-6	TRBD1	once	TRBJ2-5	TGTGCCAGCAGCCTGGGACAGGGGGTAGCAGAGACCCAGTACTTC	CASSLGQGVAETQYF
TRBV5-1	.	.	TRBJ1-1	TGCGCCAGCAGCTTGGTCGACACTGAAGCTTTCTTT	CASSLVDTEAFF
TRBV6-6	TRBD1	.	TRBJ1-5	TGTGCCAGCTCGAAGGGGGCGATGAGCAATCAGCCCCAGCATTTT	CASSKGAMSNQPQHF
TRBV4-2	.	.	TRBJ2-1	TGTGCCAGCAGCCAAGATGAGGGAGGCCCCATGAATGAGCAGTTCTTC	CASSQDEGGPMNEQFF
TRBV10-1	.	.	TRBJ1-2	TGCGCCTCCTCGAGTTGCGGGATGGCAAGAGGTCCCGACGATGGCTACACCTTC	CASSSCGMARGPDDGYTF
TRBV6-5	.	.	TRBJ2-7	TGTGCCAGCAGTTACGCTAGCAGCTACGAGCAGTACTTC	CASSYASSYEQYF
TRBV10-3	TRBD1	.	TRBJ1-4	TGTGCCATCAGTCAGACAGGGGCGGATGAAAAACTGTTTTTT	CAISQTGADEKLFF
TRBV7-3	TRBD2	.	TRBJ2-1	TGTGCCAGCAGCACCGTAGCGGGAGCCTTCTACAATGAGCAGTTCTTC	CASSTVAGAFYNEQFF
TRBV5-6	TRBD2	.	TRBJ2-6	TGTGCCAGCAGCTGGGGGGGTGGCAGATCCGGGGCCAACGTCCTGACTTTC	CASSWGGGRSGANVLTF
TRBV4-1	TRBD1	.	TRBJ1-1	TGCGCCAGCGCCACCGGGACAGGGGTCACTGAAGCTTTCTTT	CASATGTGVTEAFF
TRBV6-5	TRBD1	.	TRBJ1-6	TGTGCCAGCAGTCCATCCTGGGACAGCTACTTGGTCCTCCACTTT	CASSPSWDSYLVLHF
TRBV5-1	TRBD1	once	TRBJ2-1	TGCGCCAGCAGCTCCGGGACAGGGGGCAATGAGCAGTTCTTC	CASSSGTGGNEQFF
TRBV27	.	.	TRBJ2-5	TGTGCCAGCAGTCAAACGGATCGACAGCAAGAGACCCAGTACTTC	CASSQTDRQQETQYF
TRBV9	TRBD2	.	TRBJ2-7	TGTGCCAGCAGCGTCGGGACTAGCGGGAGTAATGAGCAGTACTTC	CASSVGTSGSNEQYF
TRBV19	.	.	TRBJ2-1	TGTGCCAGTAGTAGAACCAGATCGGAGCAGTTCTTC	CASSRTRSEQFF